The 15 T cell receptor beta chains below come from one sample, sequenced in a study of CD4 and CD8 cells across lung adenocarcinoma regions. TCRdb independently ran MiXCR on the PCR reads; one entry per CDR3 protein. Of roughly 7,600 distinct CDR3 sequences listed, 53% are singletons. Sequenced input: CD8+ T cells from the center of a lung tumor. The receptor set was obtained from a male donor with lung adenocarcinoma. The CD4 and CD8 labels of this study may be unreliable.

This sequence joins TRBV10-2 and TRBJ2-7, with D uncertain. Looked up from germline, CDR1 is WSHSY and CDR2 is SAAADI. The V gene lost 6 bases and the J gene lost 2 bases, with 17 bases spanning the gap. This CDR3 contains 15 residues. The CDR3 is CASRSFTERPYEQYF. CDR3 nucleotides: TGCGCCAGCAGATCCTTCACGGAACGACCCTACGAGCAGTACTTC.

This clonotype was recorded only once. V is TRBV6-5 and J is TRBJ1-2; 7 bases are a match to TRBD1. The CDR3 extends over 14 amino acids. Germline V CDR1 and CDR2: MNHEY, SVGAGI. The trim removed 1 base at V and 4 bases at J, leaving 3 bases unmatched. CDR3 in amino acids: CASSYYRGSYGYTF. CDR3 nucleotides: TGTGCCAGCAGTTACTACAGGGGAAGCTATGGCTACACCTTC.

This clonotype was seen repeatedly, ten times or more. V gene TRBV6-2 or TRBV6-3 combines with J gene TRBJ2-1, with D hard to call. Trimming left V 2 bases short and J 5 bases short, with 13 bases between. The germline V gene has CDR1 MNHEY and CDR2 SVGEGT. The CDR3 contains 15 residues. This CDR3 reads CASSYNPDGNNEQFF. CDR3 nucleotides: TGTGCCAGCAGTTACAACCCGGACGGTAACAATGAGCAGTTCTTC.

This clonotype was counted many times. The genes are TRBV7-2 and TRBJ2-1; 7 bases are shared with TRBD2. This CDR3 spans 14 amino acids. Germline V gives CDR1 SGHTA, CDR2 FQGNSA. Trimming took 1 base from V and 6 from J; bases not matched to a gene: 3. Written as DNA, the CDR3 is TGTGCCAGCAGCTTAGGCGGGGGACCCAATGAGCAGTTCTTC. It specifies CASSLGGGPNEQFF.

This chain joins TRBV6-5 and TRBJ2-1, with TRBD1 matching 7 bases. Germline V gene sequence: CDR1 MNHEY, CDR2 SVGAGI. Germline trimming cut 0 bases from V and 2 bases from J; bases unmatched to any gene: 4. This CDR3 is built from 16 residues. CDR3: CASSYSFTGAYNEQFF. CDR3 bases: TGTGCCAGCAGTTACTCTTTTACAGGGGCCTACAATGAGCAGTTCTTC.

This clonotype was observed at least ten times. This rearrangement joins TRBV6-1 to TRBJ2-7, with TRBD1 matching 8 bases. The CDR3 is made up of 14 amino acids. The junction had 5 bases not matched to a gene; V was cut back by 5 bases and J by 2 bases. CDR1 MNHNS and CDR2 SASEGT come from the germline V gene. DNA for the CDR3: TGTGCCAGCAGTCCCCGGACAGGGCCCTACGAGCAGTACTTC. Translating it yields CASSPRTGPYEQYF.

About this clonotype itself: No DNA is shown, since the ends of the CDR3 on it are uncertain; the CDR3 is the one TCRdb lists. V gene TRBV6-1 combines with J gene TRBJ2-2; the table calls TRBD1, which could not be checked here. Germline V gene sequence: CDR1 MNHNS, CDR2 SASEGT. The CDR3 contains 22 residues when both ends are counted. The CDR3 loop reads CATPEGGGLYEQYFGNTGELFF.

This CDR3 reads CASSPVGGASSGYTF. The CDR3 DNA reads TGTGCCAGCAGCCCAGTGGGGGGCGCTTCGAGTGGCTACACCTTC. The genes are TRBV6-1 and TRBJ1-2; D is perhaps TRBD1 (6 bases). Trimming pared 6 bases from V and 7 bases from J, leaving 21 bases between. The CDR3 spans 15 residues. The germline gives CDR1 MNHNS, CDR2 SASEGT.

The chain uses TRBV7-9 and TRBJ2-1; tentatively, D is TRBD1 (6 bases). This CDR3 spans 14 amino acids. Germline V gene sequence: CDR1 SEHNR, CDR2 FQNEAQ (reference sequence). V shed 4 bases and J shed 4 bases, with 11 bases lying between them. The CDR3 DNA follows: TGTGCCAGCAGCTCCAGAGGACAGTACAATGAGCAGTTCTTC. Translated: CASSSRGQYNEQFF.

The rearrangement uses TRBV6-1 and TRBJ2-1, with 10 bases that match TRBD2. The end of the DNA is better explained by TRBJ2-7, so the J call may be wrong. This CDR3 contains 13 residues. The germline V gene has CDR1 MNHNS and CDR2 SASEGT. The CDR3 DNA reads TGTGCCAGCACTAAGCGGGAGGGCTACGAGCAGTACTTC. Encoded protein: CASTKREGYEQYF.

Points on this clonotype: At one end the junction does not follow the germline gene, possibly because of a read error. J is TRBJ2-4 and V is TRBV10-3; TRBD1 aligns across 8 bases. The CDR3 sequence is 14 residues long. Germline loops: CDR1 ENHRY, CDR2 SYGVKD. The CDR3 is CGVRGLRGKDMQYF. CDR3 DNA sequence: TGTGGCGTCAGGGGGCTGCGGGGCAAAGATATGCAGTATTTC.

V gene TRBV6-1 combines with J gene TRBJ2-3; unclear D gene. Trimming took off 4 bases at V and 6 bases at J, with 11 bases between the two ends. The CDR3 totals 13 residues. Germline-derived CDR1 and CDR2 are MNHNS and SASEGT. As DNA, the CDR3 is TGTGCCAGCAGTGGGAACTTGGGGGATACGCAGTATTTT. Protein: CASSGNLGDTQYF.

Points on this clonotype: One end of the junction does not line up with germline, which may come from a read error. This chain connects TRBV25-1 to TRBJ2-5; TRBD1 matches 7 bases. This CDR3 comprises 14 residues. The germline CDR1 and CDR2 sequences are MGHDK and SYGVNS. CDR3 DNA sequence: TGTGCCGGCAGGGGGTCGGGCGGGCTAGACACGCAGTACTTC. This codes for CAGRGSGGLDTQYF.

J is TRBJ2-5 and V is TRBV6-1, with TRBD2 matching 7 bases. Germline-derived CDR1 and CDR2 are MNHNS and SASEGT. The CDR3 is 14 residues long. The CDR3 DNA reads TGTGCGGGCAGCGTGGCGGGGGACCATGACATCCAGTACTTC. This sequence encodes CAGSVAGDHDIQYF.

The rearrangement links TRBV6-1 to TRBJ2-1, with 9 bases aligning to TRBD2. The J call is in doubt because the DNA end fits TRBJ2-5 better. The CDR3 has 14 residues. Germline V CDR1 and CDR2: MNHNS, SASEGT. The CDR3 nucleotides read TGTGCCAGCAGGGCGGGAGGGCCGGGCGAGACCCAGTACTTC. It specifies CASRAGGPGETQYF.